This TCR beta chain came from a study of T-cell reconstitution after alpha-beta-depleted transplantation in children. CDR1 DFQATT and CDR2 SNEGSKA come from the germline V gene (reference sequence). The V and J ends lost 1 base and 9 bases, in that order; junction bases with no gene match: 14. The length of the CDR3 is 17 residues. The sample holds many counts of this clonotype. Preparing the TCRbeta library involved the use of unique molecular identifiers. TCRdb re-derived calls from the PCR reads in MiXCR, one entry per CDR3 protein. The top ten clones hold 5.5% to 7% of a sample with approximately 83,000 distinct CDR3 sequences, 8% to 9% of them seen once.

Sequenced material: PBMCs from the stem cell graft donor, taken from the stem cell graft. The origin of this receptor is a human donor who donated a stem cell graft to a child with congenital amegakaryocytic thrombocytopenia. The gene calls are TRBV20-1 and TRBJ2-1; TRBD2 aligns across 11 bases. DNA for the CDR3: TGCAGTGCTAGAGGGACGCTTATAAGACTAGCGGGGAGTGAGCAGTTCTTC. Its translation is CSARGTLIRLAGSEQFF.